Below, 6 T cell receptor delta chains from the same sample are listed, as sequenced in a study of gamma delta lymphoproliferative disorders and STAT genes. TCRdb repeated clone calling on the multiplex PCR reads with CATT. The repertoire includes more than 1,200 delta-chain clones, 2.5% to 3.5% of them detected once, and 55% to 70% sits in the top ten. Genomic DNA from isolated PBMCs served as the sequencing template. Sequenced sample: blood. These receptors came from a human donor with gamma-delta T-cell large granular lymphocyte leukemia.

This clone was counted between two and nine times. This DNA's translation differs at residue 7 from TCRdb's protein, which comes from a much larger clone; a read error is likely, and the protein shown is translated from the DNA. The chain uses TRDV1 and TRDJ1; D is undetermined. Germline-derived CDR1 and CDR2 are TSWWSYY and QGS. The CDR3 is 15 amino acids. The V end was cut by 1 base, the J end by 0 bases, with 9 bases between. CDR3 coding DNA: TGTGCTCTTGGGGAACGTTTCTACCACACCGATAAACTCATCTTT. This encodes CALGERFYHTDKLIF.

This clone is labeled medium-sized. This probably arose from a read error, given a far larger clone one base away. This rearrangement joins TRDV1 to TRDJ1; 12 nucleotides match TRDD3. This CDR3 contains 18 residues. CDR1 is TSWWSYY, CDR2 QGS, per germline. Here the CDR3 DNA reads TGTGCTCTTGGGCCCTTCCTTCCTACTGGGGGATACACCGATAAACCCATCTTT. This sequence encodes CALGPFLPTGGYTDKPIF.

Turning to this clone: Translating this DNA gives a protein that differs at residue 4 from the TCRdb one, which belongs to a much larger clone; a read error is likely, and the protein shown is this translation. This chain links TRDV1 with TRDJ1; maybe TRDD3 (6 bases). V lost 7 bases, J lost 4 bases, and 37 bases lay in between. Germline CDR1 and CDR2: TSWWSYY and QGS. The CDR3 extends over 21 amino acids. The CDR3 nucleotides read TGTGCTCTTGACCACCGATTCCCGACTCTTGGCCCGGGGCTGGGGTGCGATAAACTCATCTTT. Amino acids: CALDHRFPTLGPGLGCDKLIF.

Remarks on this clone: With a far larger clone one base away, a read error is the likely cause. The identical CDR3 is also encoded by other nucleotide sequences in the sample. The chain links TRDV3 to TRDJ1, with 9 nucleotides matching TRDD3. The junction had 9 bases not matched to a gene; V was cut back by 3 bases and J by 4 bases. This CDR3 region has 14 residues. Per germline, CDR1 TVYSNPD and CDR2 GDNSRS (reference sequence). CDR3 sequence: CALGLGDRGDKLIF. Here the CDR3 DNA reads TGTGCCTTAGGTTTGGGGGATAGGGGCGATAAACTCATCTTT. The full variable domain, in which reference TRDV3 and TRDJ1 provide the parts outside the CDR3, is CDKVTQSSPDQTVASGSEVVLLCTYDTVYSNPDLFWYRIRPDYSFQFVFYGDNSRSEGADFTQGRFSVKHILTQKAFHLVISPVRTEDSATYYCALGLGDRGDKLIFGKGTRVTVEP.

To note about this clone: A far bigger clonotype differs at one base, so this is likely a read error. The same CDR3 is also encoded by other DNA sequences in this sample. The genes are TRDV1 and TRDJ1, with D perhaps matching TRDD3 (6 bases). Germline V gene sequence: CDR1 TSWWSYY, CDR2 QGS. CDR3 length equals 21 residues. The V and J ends lost 6 bases and 4 bases respectively, with 36 bases between them. CDR3 region: CALGHRFPTLGPGLGCDKLIF. For the CDR3, the DNA is TGTGCTCTTGGTCACCGATTCCCGACTCTTGGCCCGGGGCTGGGGTGCGATAAACTCATCTTT.

This clone showed up just a few times. This sequence is one base from a far larger clone and is likely a read error. The chain carries TRDV1 and TRDJ1; D tentatively reads TRDD2 or TRDD3 (9 bases each). This CDR3 has 22 residues. With 2 bases removed from V and 11 bases from J, the gap between germline ends came to 42 bases. Per germline, CDR1 TSWWSYY and CDR2 QGS. CDR3 sequence reads: CALGECAPSYRIRGIPGNELIF. CDR3 DNA sequence: TGTGCTCTTGGGGAATGCGCGCCTTCCTACAGAATACGGGGGATACCAGGGAATGAGCTCATCTTT.